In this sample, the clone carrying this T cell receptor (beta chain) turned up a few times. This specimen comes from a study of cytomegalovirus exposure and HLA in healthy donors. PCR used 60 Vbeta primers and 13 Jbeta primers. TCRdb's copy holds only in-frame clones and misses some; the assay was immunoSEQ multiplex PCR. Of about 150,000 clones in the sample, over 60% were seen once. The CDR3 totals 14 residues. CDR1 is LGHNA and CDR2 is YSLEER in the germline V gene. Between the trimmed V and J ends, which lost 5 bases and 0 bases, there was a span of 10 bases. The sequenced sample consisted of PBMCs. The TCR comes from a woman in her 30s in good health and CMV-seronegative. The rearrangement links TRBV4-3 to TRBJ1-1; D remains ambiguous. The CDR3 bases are TGCGCCAGCAGCTTTCGAGGAGTGAACACTGAAGCTTTCTTT. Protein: CASSFRGVNTEAFF.